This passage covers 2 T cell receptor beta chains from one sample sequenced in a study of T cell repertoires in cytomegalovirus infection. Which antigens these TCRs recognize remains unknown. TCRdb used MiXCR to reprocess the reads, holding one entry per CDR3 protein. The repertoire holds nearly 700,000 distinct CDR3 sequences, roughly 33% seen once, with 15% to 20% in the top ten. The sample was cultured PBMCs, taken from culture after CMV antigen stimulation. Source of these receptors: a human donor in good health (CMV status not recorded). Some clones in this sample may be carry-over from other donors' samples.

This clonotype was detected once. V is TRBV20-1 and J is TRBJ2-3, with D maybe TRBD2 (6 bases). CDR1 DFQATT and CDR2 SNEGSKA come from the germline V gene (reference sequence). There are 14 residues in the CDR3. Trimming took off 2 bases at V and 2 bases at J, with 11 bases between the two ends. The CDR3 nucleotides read TGCAGTGCTAGACCCTGGGACTCCACAGATACGCAGTATTTT. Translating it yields CSARPWDSTDTQYF.

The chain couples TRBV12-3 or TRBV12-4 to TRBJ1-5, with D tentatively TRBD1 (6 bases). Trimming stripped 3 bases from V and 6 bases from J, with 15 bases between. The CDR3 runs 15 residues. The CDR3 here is CASSFLQGGGQPQHF. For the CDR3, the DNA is TGTGCCAGCAGTTTTTTACAGGGCGGGGGTCAGCCCCAGCATTTT.